The 30 T cell receptor beta chains below all came from one sample that was sequenced in a study of early T cells in non-severe SARS-CoV-2 infection. TCRdb used MiXCR to reprocess the 5' RACE reads, holding one entry per CDR3 protein. The sample yields about 98,000 distinct CDR3 sequences, approximately 14% seen once. Sample: whole blood. The receptors come from an adult who was a healthcare worker with PCR-confirmed SARS-CoV-2 infection or an uninfected control (not recorded which).

A few counts support this clonotype. The chain uses TRBV12-3 or TRBV12-4 and TRBJ1-3; the D is unclear. This CDR3 is built from 14 residues. The germline V and J ends were trimmed by 2 bases and 4 bases, with 9 bases remaining between them. CDR3 nucleotides: TGTGCCAGCAGTTTAATGGGAGCCGGAAACACCATATATTTT. Its protein product is CASSLMGAGNTIYF.

This clonotype was counted between two and nine times. V is TRBV14 and J is TRBJ2-1; tentatively, D is TRBD1 (5 bases). The V end lost 0 bases, the J end lost 10 bases, and 13 bases lay between the germline ends. Germline loops: CDR1 SGHDN, CDR2 FVKESK. The length of the CDR3 is 14 residues. The CDR3 nucleotides are TGTGCCAGCAGCCAAGAGCACGGCAGGGCCGAGCAGTTCTTC. This gives the protein CASSQEHGRAEQFF.

The gene calls are TRBV10-1 and TRBJ2-1, with 8 bases lining up with TRBD2. Trimming removed 11 bases from V and 3 bases from J; junction bases left unmatched: 9. The CDR3 is 14 residues long. CDR1 is WNHNN and CDR2 is SYGVQD in the germline V gene (reference sequence). DNA for the CDR3: TGCGCCGGGCAGACTAGCGATCTCTACAATGAGCAGTTCTTC. Amino acid sequence: CAGQTSDLYNEQFF.

The chain combines TRBV4-1 with TRBJ2-1; D uncertain. The V and J ends lost 4 bases and 0 bases respectively, with 13 bases between them. In germline, CDR1 is MGHRA, CDR2 YSYEKL. This CDR3 contains 16 residues. The DNA of the CDR3 is TGCGCCAGCAGCCGTGGATACCCAGGCTCCTACAATGAGCAGTTCTTC. Amino acids: CASSRGYPGSYNEQFF.

This clonotype has at least ten counts. The rearrangement uses TRBV28 and TRBJ1-2, with D unresolved. V gave up 5 bases and J gave up 2 bases, with 6 bases separating them. CDR3 size: 12 residues. Germline-derived CDR1 and CDR2 are MDHEN and SYDVKM. The chain's CDR3 is CASSPGNYGYTF. In nucleotides, the CDR3 is TGTGCCAGCAGTCCAGGAAACTATGGCTACACCTTC.

The chain links TRBV29-1 to TRBJ1-1, with D possibly being TRBD1 (6 bases). The CDR3 loop spans 12 amino acids. The germline CDR1 and CDR2 sequences are SQVTM and ANQGSEA. Trimming took off 5 bases at V and 5 bases at J, with 12 bases between the two ends. The CDR3 nucleotides are TGCAGCGTTATAAGAGGGGGAACTGAAGCTTTCTTT. It encodes CSVIRGGTEAFF.

This rearrangement joins TRBV19 to TRBJ2-5; D gene uncertain. This CDR3 spans 15 amino acids. Trimming shortened V by 0 bases and J by 3 bases, and 11 bases separated the two germline ends. Germline V lookup: CDR1 LNHDA, CDR2 SQIVND (reference sequence). CDR3 in amino acids: CASSIEVGSKETQYF. CDR3 nucleotides: TGTGCCAGTAGTATAGAAGTTGGCAGCAAAGAGACCCAGTACTTC.

J is TRBJ2-1 and V is TRBV7-9; D gene ambiguous. V dropped 5 bases and J dropped 9 bases, with 20 bases sitting between them. CDR1 is SEHNR and CDR2 is FQNEAQ in the germline V gene (reference sequence). The CDR3 runs to 15 residues. The CDR3 nucleotides are TGTGCCAGCAGCGCCGACCCGGTGGCCTCAACTGAGCAGTTCTTC. It specifies CASSADPVASTEQFF.

Only a few counts were recorded for this clonotype. This rearrangement joins TRBV2 to TRBJ2-1, with D unresolved. The CDR3 loop spans 13 amino acids. The V and J ends lost 7 bases and 7 bases respectively, with 14 bases between them. The V gene's germline CDR1 is SNHLY and CDR2 FYNNEI. The CDR3 region is CASTLYTYNEQFF. Written as DNA, the CDR3 is TGTGCCAGCACCCTCTATACTTATAATGAGCAGTTCTTC.

The rearrangement uses TRBV5-1 and TRBJ1-1, with D hard to call. This CDR3 spans 14 amino acids. V lost 2 bases, J lost 2 bases, and 10 bases lay in between. The germline V gene encodes CDR1 SGHRS and CDR2 YFSETQ. CDR3 loop: CASSLREANTEAFF. CDR3 DNA sequence: TGCGCCAGCAGCTTAAGGGAGGCCAACACTGAAGCTTTCTTT.

In its sample, this clonotype was seen a few times. The gene calls are TRBV20-1 and TRBJ2-1; the D is unclear. Between the trimmed V and J ends, which lost 5 bases and 3 bases, there was a span of 14 bases. This CDR3 is built from 14 residues. Germline V gives CDR1 DFQATT, CDR2 SNEGSKA (reference sequence). The CDR3 DNA reads TGCAGTGCTTTCTCCCCAGCCTACTACAATGAGCAGTTCTTC. Protein: CSAFSPAYYNEQFF.

The table lists this clonotype with many counts. The genes are TRBV12-3 or TRBV12-4 and TRBJ1-4; D possibly corresponds to TRBD1 (5 bases). Trimming took off 0 bases at V and 7 bases at J, with 9 bases between the two ends. The CDR3 spans 14 residues. The CDR3, as DNA: TGTGCCAGCAGTTTAGCAGGGGAGATTGAAAAACTGTTTTTT. Translated: CASSLAGEIEKLFF.

This clonotype has just a few counts. This chain connects TRBV6-6 to TRBJ1-2; 7 nucleotides align to TRBD1. The CDR3 loop spans 16 amino acids. The germline V gene encodes CDR1 MNHNY and CDR2 SVGAGI (reference sequence). The V and J ends lost 8 bases and 7 bases, in that order; junction bases with no gene match: 19. The DNA of the CDR3 is TGTGCCAGCTGGGATCCGGGACAGCAAGGGTCTAGTGGCTACACCTTC. Its translation is CASWDPGQQGSSGYTF.

This clonotype was counted a few times. The V gene is TRBV20-1, the J gene TRBJ2-1; 9 bases fit TRBD1. The length of the CDR3 is 16 residues. Germline lookup yields CDR1 DFQATT and CDR2 SNEGSKA (reference sequence). The V gene end was trimmed by 5 bases and the J gene end by 5 bases; junction bases not matched to a gene: 13. The CDR3 nucleotides are TGCAGTGCTCGCCCTGAACTGGGACAGGGTCACAATGAGCAGTTCTTC. It codes for CSARPELGQGHNEQFF.

This clonotype was seen many times. The chain recombines TRBV5-1 with TRBJ2-1; D unresolved. Germline CDR1 is SGHRS and CDR2 is YFSETQ. The V end was cut by 1 base, the J end by 5 bases, with 10 bases between. The CDR3 consists of 14 residues. CDR3 DNA: TGCGCCAGCAGCTTGTTAAGTAGCAACAATGAGCAGTTCTTC. This encodes CASSLLSSNNEQFF. The whole variable domain, filled in from reference TRBV5-1 and TRBJ2-1, reads KAGVTQTPRYLIKTRGQQVTLSCSPISGHRSVSWYQQTPGQGLQFLFEYFSETQRNKGNFPGRFSGRQFSNSRSEMNVSTLELGDSALYLCASSLLSSNNEQFFGPGTRLTVL.

This clonotype came up a few times. This chain uses TRBV11-2 with TRBJ1-2; no clear D gene. The CDR3 contains 15 residues. Trimming removed 3 bases at V and 6 bases at J, with 17 bases between. Germline loops: CDR1 SGHAT, CDR2 FQNNGV. In DNA form, the CDR3 reads TGTGCCAGCAGCTTCGCCAGCGGAACACCGAATGGCTACACCTTC. It encodes CASSFASGTPNGYTF.

This clonotype was detected ten times or more. The chain recombines TRBV29-1 with TRBJ2-1; weak D call: TRBD2 (6 bases). The CDR3 consists of 15 residues. Germline V gives CDR1 SQVTM, CDR2 ANQGSEA. Trimming shortened V by 3 bases and J by 0 bases, and 12 bases separated the two germline ends. CDR3 DNA: TGCAGCGTTGACAGTTACGGGAGCTCCTACAATGAGCAGTTCTTC. Residues: CSVDSYGSSYNEQFF.

This clonotype came up a few times. The rearrangement links TRBV5-1 to TRBJ2-3, with 7 bases lining up with TRBD2. The junction had 7 bases not matched to a gene; V was cut back by 2 bases and J by 4 bases. This CDR3 is built from 15 residues. The germline V gene has CDR1 SGHRS and CDR2 YFSETQ. Written as DNA, the CDR3 is TGCGCCAGCAGCTTTACAGCGGGATCCCCAGATACGCAGTATTTT. Amino acid sequence: CASSFTAGSPDTQYF.

This clonotype has more than one count but fewer than ten. The rearrangement links TRBV29-1 to TRBJ2-1; tentative D call: TRBD1 (5 bases). The germline V gene encodes CDR1 SQVTM and CDR2 ANQGSEA. Trimming took off 3 bases at V and 5 bases at J, with 14 bases between the two ends. CDR3 length: 14 residues. The CDR3 region has the DNA TGCAGCGTTGACTCTTGGGGCAGTCACAATGAGCAGTTCTTC. This encodes CSVDSWGSHNEQFF.

The sample holds a few counts of this clonotype. CDR3 residues: CASSSLQTEAFF. CDR3 DNA sequence: TGTGCCAGCAGCTCGCTCCAGACTGAAGCTTTCTTT. The gene calls are TRBV5-6 and TRBJ1-1; D is unclear. V was trimmed by 3 bases and J by 5 bases, leaving 8 bases between them. Germline values: CDR1 SGHDT, CDR2 YYEEEE. This CDR3 spans 12 amino acids.

This clonotype occurred many times. V is TRBV2 and J is TRBJ2-5; D remains unclear. CDR3 size: 13 residues. Germline CDR1 is SNHLY and CDR2 is FYNNEI. Trimming shortened V by 3 bases and J by 7 bases, and 12 bases separated the two germline ends. For the CDR3, the DNA is TGTGCCAGCAGTGAGCAAAGGGAAGGGACCCAGTACTTC. The encoded protein is CASSEQREGTQYF.

The J gene is TRBJ2-1, the V gene TRBV6-5; 12 bases match TRBD2. Germline CDR1 reads MNHEY; CDR2 reads SVGAGI. CDR3 length: 14 amino acids. Germline trimming cut 5 bases from V and 8 bases from J; bases unmatched to any gene: 4. This CDR3 is CASSRTSGKDEQFF. The CDR3 coding sequence is TGTGCCAGCAGTAGGACTAGCGGGAAGGATGAGCAGTTCTTC.

CDR3 sequence: CASSIGMPDRPQHF. CDR3 sequence (DNA): TGTGCCAGTAGTATTGGAATGCCCGATCGGCCCCAGCATTTT. The V call is TRBV19, the J call TRBJ1-5; D is unresolved. CDR3 length equals 14 residues. V was trimmed by 3 bases and J by 9 bases, leaving 15 bases between them. Germline V gene lookup returns CDR1 LNHDA and CDR2 SQIVND (reference sequence).

This clonotype was seen only a few times. This rearrangement joins TRBV19 to TRBJ2-7; 7 positions match TRBD2. Germline trimming cut 3 bases from V and 2 bases from J; bases unmatched to any gene: 7. The CDR3 sequence is 15 residues long. Germline CDR1 reads LNHDA; CDR2 reads SQIVND (reference sequence). DNA of the CDR3: TGTGCCAGTAGTATGGAAGCGGGACCCGCCTACGAGCAGTACTTC. This codes for CASSMEAGPAYEQYF.

CDR3 sequence reads: CASSQNQALGYGYTF. The CDR3 coding sequence is TGTGCCAGCAGCCAAAACCAGGCTCTCGGCTATGGCTACACCTTC. The chain combines TRBV11-2 with TRBJ1-2; D is uncertain. Germline V gene data show CDR1 as SGHAT and CDR2 as FQNNGV. This CDR3 comprises 15 residues. Trimming took 5 bases from V and 4 from J, leaving 17 bases between them.

The chain couples TRBV12-3 or TRBV12-4 to TRBJ1-1; D ambiguous. V lost 7 bases, J lost 2 bases, and 14 bases lay in between. The CDR3 totals 14 residues. The CDR3: CASTSLRVNTEAFF. Here the CDR3 DNA reads TGTGCCAGCACCAGTTTACGCGTAAACACTGAAGCTTTCTTT.

The chain links TRBV18 to TRBJ2-5, with 7 nucleotides matching TRBD2. Germline CDR1 reads KGHSH; CDR2 reads LQKENI. The CDR3 covers 15 residues. Losses at the gene ends were 4 bases for V and 5 bases for J; bases not matched to a gene: 10. The CDR3 coding sequence is TGTGCCAGCTCACTCCACCCGGGGGGAGAGGAGACCCAGTACTTC. This codes for CASSLHPGGEETQYF.

The chain uses TRBV4-1 and TRBJ1-2; weak D call: TRBD1 (6 bases). The CDR3 spans 14 residues. Deletions cut 3 bases from V and 0 bases from J, with 8 bases between. Germline V gives CDR1 MGHRA, CDR2 YSYEKL. The CDR3 reads CASSHTGSNYGYTF. The CDR3 DNA follows: TGCGCCAGCAGCCATACAGGGTCTAACTATGGCTACACCTTC.

This clonotype was seen a handful of times. The chain couples TRBV6-5 to TRBJ2-1; D could derive from TRBD1 or TRBD2 (6 bases each). The CDR3 covers 13 residues. CDR1 is MNHEY, CDR2 SVGAGI, per germline. The germline V and J ends were trimmed by 7 bases and 12 bases, with 19 bases remaining between them. In nucleotides, the CDR3 is TGTGCCAGCACCGGGGGCGTACTCGGAGGGCAGTTCTTC. Translating it yields CASTGGVLGGQFF.

In this sample, this clonotype turned up a few times. The chain recombines TRBV29-1 with TRBJ1-4; maybe TRBD1 (6 bases). CDR3 length: 14 residues. Trimming stripped 6 bases from V and 1 base from J, with 12 bases between. Germline CDR1 and CDR2: SQVTM and ANQGSEA. The CDR3, as DNA: TGCAGCGTAGCCCCACAGGGAACTAATGAAAAACTGTTTTTT. Translated: CSVAPQGTNEKLFF.